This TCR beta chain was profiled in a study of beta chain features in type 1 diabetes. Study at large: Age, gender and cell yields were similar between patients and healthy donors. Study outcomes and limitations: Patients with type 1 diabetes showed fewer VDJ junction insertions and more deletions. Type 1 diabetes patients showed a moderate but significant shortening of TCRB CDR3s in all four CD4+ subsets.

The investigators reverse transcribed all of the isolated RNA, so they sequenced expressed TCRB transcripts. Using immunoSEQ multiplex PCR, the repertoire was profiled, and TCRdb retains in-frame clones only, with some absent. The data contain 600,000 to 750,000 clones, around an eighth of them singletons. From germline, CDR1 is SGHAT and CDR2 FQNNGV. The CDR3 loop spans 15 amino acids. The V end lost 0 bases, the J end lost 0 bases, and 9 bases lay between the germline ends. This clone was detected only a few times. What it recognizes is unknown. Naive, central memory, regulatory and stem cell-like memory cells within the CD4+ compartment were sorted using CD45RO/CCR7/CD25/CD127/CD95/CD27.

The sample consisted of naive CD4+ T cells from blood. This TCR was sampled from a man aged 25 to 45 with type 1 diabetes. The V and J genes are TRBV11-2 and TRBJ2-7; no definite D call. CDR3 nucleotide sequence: TGTGCCAGCAGCTTAGACGGATTGAGCTCCTACGAGCAGTACTTC. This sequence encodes CASSLDGLSSYEQYF.